This passage covers 16 T cell receptor beta chains from one sample sequenced in a study of cytomegalovirus exposure and HLA in healthy donors. Amplification used 60 Vbeta primers and 13 Jbeta primers. Profiled with immunoSEQ multiplex PCR; TCRdb holds only in-frame clones, not every one. The data contain 200,000 to 300,000 clones, roughly 86% of them singletons. Sequenced input: PBMCs. The receptors derive from a woman aged 40 to 55 in good health and CMV-seropositive.

The chain employs TRBV7-2 and TRBJ1-5, with 7 bases identical to TRBD1. Germline V gene sequence: CDR1 SGHTA, CDR2 FQGNSA. V dropped 5 bases and J dropped 3; count of bases not matched to a gene: 13. The CDR3 is 17 amino acids. The CDR3 loop is CASSPPRQGGFNQPQHF. The CDR3 DNA is TGTGCCAGCAGCCCCCCCCGACAGGGCGGGTTCAATCAGCCCCAGCATTTT.

The V call is TRBV28, the J call TRBJ2-7; the D gene is possibly TRBD1 (7 bases). Looked up from germline, CDR1 is MDHEN and CDR2 is SYDVKM. The CDR3 has 16 amino acids. V lost 1 base, J lost 0 bases, and 13 bases lay in between. CDR3 loop: CASSLLSGGSSYEQYF. The DNA for the CDR3 is TGTGCCAGCAGTTTATTGTCAGGGGGGTCCTCCTACGAGCAGTACTTC.

This clone was picked up one time. The V call is TRBV28, the J call TRBJ1-3; a possible D gene is TRBD1 (6 bases). Germline V gene lookup returns CDR1 MDHEN and CDR2 SYDVKM. The CDR3 covers 16 residues. V was trimmed by 5 bases and J by 0 bases, leaving 14 bases between them. The CDR3 reads CASSTGQTSSGNTIYF. DNA for the CDR3: TGTGCCAGCAGTACCGGACAGACCAGCTCTGGAAACACCATATATTTT.

The chain combines TRBV28 with TRBJ2-1; 8 nucleotides line up with TRBD2. V gave up 4 bases and J gave up 7 bases; unmatched junction bases: 12. The CDR3 covers 16 residues. Per the germline V gene, CDR1 is MDHEN and CDR2 is SYDVKM. This CDR3 reads CASSSHRSGMVNEQFF. The DNA of the CDR3 is TGTGCCAGCAGTTCTCATCGTAGCGGGATGGTTAATGAGCAGTTCTTC.

The chain is built from TRBV7-2 and TRBJ1-3; the D gene is possibly TRBD1 (6 bases). The V gene's germline CDR1 is SGHTA and CDR2 FQGNSA. Trimming removed 6 bases at V and 2 bases at J, with 8 bases between. The CDR3 has 13 amino acids. The CDR3 reads CASRQGPGNTIYF. The CDR3 DNA reads TGTGCCAGCAGACAGGGACCTGGAAACACCATATATTTT.

This clone was detected only a few times. The genes are TRBV18 and TRBJ2-6; the match to TRBD2 covers 10 bases. Unmatched junction bases numbered 5, after V lost 1 base and J lost 2 bases. The germline CDR1 and CDR2 sequences are KGHSH and LQKENI. This CDR3 contains 18 residues. The CDR3 loop reads CASSPQASGRAGANVLTF. DNA for the CDR3: TGTGCCAGCTCACCACAAGCCAGCGGGAGGGCTGGGGCCAACGTCCTGACTTTC.

This clone is a singleton in its sample. This chain uses TRBV19 with TRBJ2-5; 10 bases fit TRBD1. The V and J ends lost 0 bases and 1 base, in that order; junction bases with no gene match: 5. The germline V gene has CDR1 LNHDA and CDR2 SQIVND (reference sequence). The CDR3 has 17 amino acids. CDR3 bases: TGTGCCAGTAGTATAGATAGACAGGGGGCCCCCCAAGAGACCCAGTACTTC. Translation gives CASSIDRQGAPQETQYF. Looking up the rest from reference TRBV19 and TRBJ2-5 gives the full variable domain: DGGITQSPKYLFRKEGQNVTLSCEQNLNHDAMYWYRQDPGQGLRLIYYSQIVNDFQKGDIAEGYSVSREKKESFPLTVTSAQKNPTAFYLCASSIDRQGAPQETQYFGPGTRLLVL.

The rearrangement links TRBV19 to TRBJ1-3; tentative D call: TRBD1 (5 bases). This CDR3 is 11 amino acids long. CDR1 and CDR2 (germline): LNHDA, SQIVND (reference sequence). Trimming took 11 bases from V and 4 from J, leaving 9 bases between them. The CDR3 sequence is CASGGGNTIYF. The CDR3 nucleotides read TGTGCCTCTGGGGGGGGAAACACCATATATTTT.

CDR3 coding DNA: TGTGCCAGCAGCGGGGCGCAGACAGGAGCCAGAACAGGTGAAGCTTTCTTT. Amino acids: CASSGAQTGARTGEAFF. This chain uses TRBV14 with TRBJ1-1, with D possibly being TRBD1 (6 bases). V lost 5 bases to trimming and J lost 7 bases, with 26 bases between them. The CDR3 loop spans 17 amino acids. CDR1 is SGHDN, CDR2 FVKESK, per germline.

V and J are TRBV6-4 and TRBJ1-1, with a weak D call TRBD1 (5 bases). This CDR3 spans 13 amino acids. The ends were cut back, 6 bases at V and 1 base at J, with 9 bases in the middle. Germline-derived CDR1 and CDR2 are MRHNA and SNTAGT. The CDR3 spells CASSGRENTEAFF. The CDR3 region has the DNA TGTGCCAGCAGCGGCAGGGAGAACACTGAAGCTTTCTTT.

A single count supports this clone. The chain carries TRBV11-3 and TRBJ2-4; 13 nucleotides agree with TRBD2. Germline CDR1 SGHNT, CDR2 YENEEA. V shed 5 bases and J 7 bases; nucleotides not matched to a gene: 5. The CDR3 consists of 15 residues. The CDR3 protein is CASSGGLAGVNIQYF. The CDR3 coding sequence is TGTGCCAGCAGCGGAGGACTAGCGGGAGTTAACATTCAGTACTTC.

The chain carries TRBV4-3 and TRBJ2-2; D gene uncertain. This CDR3 contains 15 residues. Per germline, CDR1 LGHNA and CDR2 YSLEER. Trimming pared 1 base from V and 0 bases from J, leaving 6 bases between. The CDR3 here is CASSQAPSNTGELFF. CDR3 DNA: TGCGCCAGCAGCCAAGCCCCTTCGAACACCGGGGAGCTGTTTTTT.

This sequence joins TRBV10-3 and TRBJ2-1; 10 bases align to TRBD2. The V gene's germline CDR1 is ENHRY and CDR2 SYGVKD. This CDR3 has 15 residues. Trimming took 2 bases from V and 8 from J; bases not matched to a gene: 6. The CDR3 loop is CAISETASGSDEQFF. The CDR3 nucleotides read TGTGCCATCAGTGAGACGGCTAGCGGGAGTGATGAGCAGTTCTTC.

J is TRBJ2-3 and V is TRBV27; D might be TRBD2 (6 bases). This CDR3 region has 13 residues. Trimming took off 4 bases at V and 2 bases at J, with 7 bases between the two ends. The germline V gene has CDR1 MNHEY and CDR2 SMNVEV (reference sequence). CDR3 in amino acids: CASSSRDTDTQYF. The CDR3 nucleotides are TGTGCCAGCAGTTCGCGGGACACAGATACGCAGTATTTT.

This rearrangement joins TRBV6-6 to TRBJ1-5, with 7 bases matching TRBD1. CDR1 is MNHNY, CDR2 SVGAGI, per germline (reference sequence). The CDR3 runs to 15 residues. Trimming cost V 7 bases and J 1 base; bases outside gene matches: 7. The CDR3 sequence is CASTWDSLSNQPQHF. As DNA, the CDR3 is TGTGCCAGCACCTGGGACAGTTTAAGCAATCAGCCCCAGCATTTT.

J is TRBJ2-7 and V is TRBV11-3; 8 bases fit TRBD2. After removal of 5 bases from V and 9 bases from J, the junction contained 12 bases not matched to a gene. CDR3 size: 14 residues. The germline V gene has CDR1 SGHNT and CDR2 YENEEA. The DNA of the CDR3 is TGTGCCAGCAGCCCTCCGGGACTAGGAGGATGGCAGTACTTC. Encoded protein: CASSPPGLGGWQYF.